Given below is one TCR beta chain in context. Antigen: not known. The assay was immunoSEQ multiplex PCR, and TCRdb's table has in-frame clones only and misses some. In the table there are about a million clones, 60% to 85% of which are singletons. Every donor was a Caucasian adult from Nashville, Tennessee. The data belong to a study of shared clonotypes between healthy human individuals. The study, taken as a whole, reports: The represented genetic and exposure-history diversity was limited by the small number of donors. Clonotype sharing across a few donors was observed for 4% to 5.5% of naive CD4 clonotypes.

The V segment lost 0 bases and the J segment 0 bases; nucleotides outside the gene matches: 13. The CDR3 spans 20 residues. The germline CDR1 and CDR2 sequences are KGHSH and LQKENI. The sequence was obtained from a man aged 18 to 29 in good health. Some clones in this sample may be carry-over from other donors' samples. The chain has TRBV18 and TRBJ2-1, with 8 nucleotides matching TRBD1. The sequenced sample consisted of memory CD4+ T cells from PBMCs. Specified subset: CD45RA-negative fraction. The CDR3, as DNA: TGTGCCAGCTCACCACCGAGGACAGGGATTGGTTTGAGCTCCTACAATGAGCAGTTCTTC. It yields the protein CASSPPRTGIGLSSYNEQFF.